The sequence of this T cell receptor (beta chain) was determined in a study of early stage breast cancer tumors. Study-wide findings and caveats: Enriched TCRB sequences shared across patients were mostly commonly generated sequences.

The assay was immunoSEQ multiplex PCR, and TCRdb's table has in-frame clones only and misses some. The table lists tens of thousands of clones, about 80% of them singletons. Regarding this clone: Its specificity is not known.

The TCR was taken from a person aged 55 to 70 with breast cancer. Sequencing was carried out using blood.

The CDR3 coding sequence is TGTGCCACCAGCAGAGCCCGAGTACTAGCGTTCAATGAGCAGTTCTTC. It is translated as CATSRARVLAFNEQFF. The chain recombines TRBV15 with TRBJ2-1; 7 bases are shared with TRBD2. The V gene end was trimmed by 1 base and the J gene end by 6 bases; junction bases not matched to a gene: 9. From germline, CDR1 is LNHNV and CDR2 YYDKDF (reference sequence). The length of the CDR3 is 16 residues.